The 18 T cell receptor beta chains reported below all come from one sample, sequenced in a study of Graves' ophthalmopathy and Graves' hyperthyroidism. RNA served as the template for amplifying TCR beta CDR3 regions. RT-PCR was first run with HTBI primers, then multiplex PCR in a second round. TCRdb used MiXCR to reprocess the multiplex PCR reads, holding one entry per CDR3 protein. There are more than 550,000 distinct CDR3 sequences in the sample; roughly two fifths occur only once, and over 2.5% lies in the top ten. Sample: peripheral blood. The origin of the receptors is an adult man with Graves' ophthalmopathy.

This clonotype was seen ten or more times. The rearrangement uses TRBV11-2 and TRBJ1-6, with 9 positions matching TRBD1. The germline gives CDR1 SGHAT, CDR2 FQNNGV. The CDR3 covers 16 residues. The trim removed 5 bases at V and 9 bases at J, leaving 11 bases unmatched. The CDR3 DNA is TGTGCCAGCAGCCCACGCCCCCTGGGACAGGGTTCACCCCTCCACTTT. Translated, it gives CASSPRPLGQGSPLHF. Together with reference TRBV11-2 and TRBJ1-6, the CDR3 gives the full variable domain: EAGVAQSPRYKIIEKRQSVAFWCNPISGHATLYWYQQILGQGPKLLIQFQNNGVVDDSQLPKDRFSAERLKGVDSTLKIQPAKLEDSAVYLCASSPRPLGQGSPLHFGNGTRLTVT.

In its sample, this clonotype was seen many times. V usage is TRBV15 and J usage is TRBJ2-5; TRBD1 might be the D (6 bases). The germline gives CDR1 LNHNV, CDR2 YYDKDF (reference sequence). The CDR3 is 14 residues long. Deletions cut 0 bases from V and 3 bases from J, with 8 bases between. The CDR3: CATSRDYREETQYF. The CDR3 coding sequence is TGTGCCACCAGCAGAGATTACAGGGAAGAGACCCAGTACTTC.

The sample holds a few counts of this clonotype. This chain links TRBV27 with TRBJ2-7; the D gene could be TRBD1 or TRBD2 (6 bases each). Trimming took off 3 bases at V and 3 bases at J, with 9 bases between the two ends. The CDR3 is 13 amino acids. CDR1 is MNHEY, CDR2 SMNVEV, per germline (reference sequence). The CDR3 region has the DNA TGTGCCAGCAGTTTTAAGGGGGGCTACGAGCAGTACTTC. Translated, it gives CASSFKGGYEQYF.

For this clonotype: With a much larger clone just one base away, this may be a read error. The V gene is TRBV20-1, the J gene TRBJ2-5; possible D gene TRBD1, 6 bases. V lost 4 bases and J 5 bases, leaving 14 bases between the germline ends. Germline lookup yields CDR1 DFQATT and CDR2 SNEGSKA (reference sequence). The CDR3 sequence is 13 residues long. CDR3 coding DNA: TGCAGTGCTACCGGGACATCTGACGAGACCCAGTACTTC. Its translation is CSATGTSDETQYF.

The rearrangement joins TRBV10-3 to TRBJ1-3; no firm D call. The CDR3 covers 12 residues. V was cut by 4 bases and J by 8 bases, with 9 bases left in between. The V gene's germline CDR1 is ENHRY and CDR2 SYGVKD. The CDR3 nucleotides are TGTGCCATCAGTGGATACGGGGACACCATATATTTT. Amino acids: CAISGYGDTIYF.

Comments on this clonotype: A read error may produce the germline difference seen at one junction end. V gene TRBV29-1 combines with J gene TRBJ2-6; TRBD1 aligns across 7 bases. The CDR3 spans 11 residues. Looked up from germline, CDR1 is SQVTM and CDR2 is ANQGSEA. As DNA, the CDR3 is TGCAGCGTTCAGGGGGAGTACACTGAAGCTTTC. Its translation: CSVQGEYTEAF.

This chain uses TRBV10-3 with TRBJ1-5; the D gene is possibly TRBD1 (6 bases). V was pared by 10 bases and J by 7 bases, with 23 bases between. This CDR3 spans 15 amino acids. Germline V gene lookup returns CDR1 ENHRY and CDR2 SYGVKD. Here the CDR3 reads CASSPGRGARQPQHF. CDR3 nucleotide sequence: TGTGCCAGCAGCCCGGGGCGGGGGGCAAGGCAGCCCCAGCATTTT.

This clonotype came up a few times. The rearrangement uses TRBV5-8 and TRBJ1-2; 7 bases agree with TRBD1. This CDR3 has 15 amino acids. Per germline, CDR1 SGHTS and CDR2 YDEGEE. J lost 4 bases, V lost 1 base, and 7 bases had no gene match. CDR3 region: CASSLFQGVSYGYTF. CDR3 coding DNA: TGTGCCAGCAGCTTGTTTCAGGGGGTTAGCTATGGCTACACCTTC.

This CDR3 is CAISEDGNSPLHF. The CDR3 DNA reads TGTGCCATCAGTGAGGACGGGAATTCACCCCTCCACTTT. This chain links TRBV10-3 with TRBJ1-6; D is uncertain. The V end lost 2 bases, the J end lost 7 bases, and 6 bases lay between the germline ends. CDR1 is ENHRY, CDR2 SYGVKD, per germline. CDR3 size: 13 residues.

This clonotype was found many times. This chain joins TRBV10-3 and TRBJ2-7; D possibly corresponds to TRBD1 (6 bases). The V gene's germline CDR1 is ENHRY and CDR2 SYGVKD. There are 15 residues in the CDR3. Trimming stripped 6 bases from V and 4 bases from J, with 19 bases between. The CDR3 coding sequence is TGTGCCATCAGCGGGCGGACAGATATGAAGTACGAGCAGTACTTC. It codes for CAISGRTDMKYEQYF.

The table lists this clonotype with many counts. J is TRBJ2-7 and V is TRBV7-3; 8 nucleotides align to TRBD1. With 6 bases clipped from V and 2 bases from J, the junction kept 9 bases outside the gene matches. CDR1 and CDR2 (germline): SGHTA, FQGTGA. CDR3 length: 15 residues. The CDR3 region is CASSESAGGTYEQYF. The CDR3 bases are TGTGCCAGCAGTGAATCGGCAGGGGGCACCTACGAGCAGTACTTC.

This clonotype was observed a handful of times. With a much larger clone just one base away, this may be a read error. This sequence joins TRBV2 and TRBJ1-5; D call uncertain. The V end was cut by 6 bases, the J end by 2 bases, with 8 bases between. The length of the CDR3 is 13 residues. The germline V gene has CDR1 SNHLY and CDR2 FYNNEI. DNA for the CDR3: TGTGCCAGCAGGAGGATGGGCAATCAGCCCCAGCATTTT. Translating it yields CASRRMGNQPQHF.

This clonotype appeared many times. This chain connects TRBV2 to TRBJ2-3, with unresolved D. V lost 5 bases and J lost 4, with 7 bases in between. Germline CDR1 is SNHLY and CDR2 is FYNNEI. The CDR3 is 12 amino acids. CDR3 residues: CASSSVSDTQYF. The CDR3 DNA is TGTGCCAGCAGTTCGGTATCAGATACGCAGTATTTT.

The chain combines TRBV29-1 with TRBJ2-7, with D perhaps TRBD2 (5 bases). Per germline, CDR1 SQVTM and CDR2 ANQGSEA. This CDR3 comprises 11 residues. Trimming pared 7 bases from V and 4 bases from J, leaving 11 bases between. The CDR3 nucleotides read TGCAGCGCCGATGGAGGTTACGAGCAGTACTTC. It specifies CSADGGYEQYF.

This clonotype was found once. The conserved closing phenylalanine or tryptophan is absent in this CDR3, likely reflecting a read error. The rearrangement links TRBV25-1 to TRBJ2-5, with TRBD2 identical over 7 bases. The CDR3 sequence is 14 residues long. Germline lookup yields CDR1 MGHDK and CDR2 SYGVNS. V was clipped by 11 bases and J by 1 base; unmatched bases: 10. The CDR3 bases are TGTGCCTCCACTGAGACTAGCCCCCAAGAGACCCAGTACCTC. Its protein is CASTETSPQETQYL.

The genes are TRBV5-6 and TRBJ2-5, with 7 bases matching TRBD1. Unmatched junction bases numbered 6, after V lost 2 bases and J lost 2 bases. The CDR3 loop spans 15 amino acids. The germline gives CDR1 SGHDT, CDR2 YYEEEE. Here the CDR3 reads CASSLGDSLQETQYF. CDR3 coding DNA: TGTGCCAGCAGCTTAGGGGACAGCCTACAAGAGACCCAGTACTTC.

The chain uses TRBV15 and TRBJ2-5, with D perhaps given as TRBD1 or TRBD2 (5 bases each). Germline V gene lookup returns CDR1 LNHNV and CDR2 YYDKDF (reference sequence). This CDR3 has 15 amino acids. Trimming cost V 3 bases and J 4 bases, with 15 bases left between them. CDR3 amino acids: CATSSGGTGPETQYF. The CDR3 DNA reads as TGTGCCACCAGCAGCGGTGGGACGGGGCCAGAGACCCAGTACTTC.

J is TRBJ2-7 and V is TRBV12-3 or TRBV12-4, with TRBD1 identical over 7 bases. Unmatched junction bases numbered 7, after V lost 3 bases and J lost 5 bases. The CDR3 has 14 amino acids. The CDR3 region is CASSFTGVGNEQYF. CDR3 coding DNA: TGTGCCAGCAGTTTTACAGGGGTTGGTAACGAGCAGTACTTC.